This record looks at one T cell receptor beta chain sequence and its context. The germline gives CDR1 SGHNT, CDR2 YENEEA. The length of the CDR3 is 18 residues. V trimming: 3 bases; J trimming: 2 bases; junction bases outside the gene matches: 14. TCRdb's copy holds only in-frame clones and misses some; the assay was immunoSEQ multiplex PCR. Here the sample spans under 200,000 clones, roughly 86% being singletons. Participant ages covered about 18 to 89 years across 25 or so US areas. Cohorts were determined from participant-reported clinical history. The record originates from a study of blood T cell repertoires in COVID-19. For the study at large: Sources were T cells, B-cell-depleted T cells, or PBMCs; the material itself was cDNA or gDNA.

J is TRBJ2-3 and V is TRBV11-3, with TRBD2 matching 7 bases. The sequence was collected from a woman aged 40 to 49 in a cohort exposed to, infected with or recovered from COVID-19 (not recorded which). The sample consisted of PBMCs or T cells enriched from blood (not recorded which). CDR3 nucleotide sequence: TGTGCCAGCAGCTTGGAAGGGGCGGGAGCTGAACACACAGATACGCAGTATTTT. Its translation is CASSLEGAGAEHTDTQYF.